These 5 T cell receptor beta chains originate from one sample sequenced in a study of T cell repertoires in cytomegalovirus infection. TCRdb ran MiXCR on the reads and lists one entry per CDR3 protein. The repertoire holds 40,000 to 60,000 distinct CDR3 sequences, with about 20% as singletons. Their specific antigens are unknown. The source was CD8+ T cells from cultured PBMCs, collected from culture after CMV antigen stimulation. Receptors originate from a human donor in good health (CMV status not recorded). Some clones in this sample may be carry-over from other donors' samples.

This chain uses TRBV2 with TRBJ2-7; 8 bases fit TRBD2. The V and J ends lost 5 bases and 5 bases, in that order; junction bases with no gene match: 11. The CDR3 extends over 15 amino acids. From germline, CDR1 is SNHLY and CDR2 FYNNEI. This CDR3 reads CASSSSGTGRDEQYF. CDR3 bases: TGTGCCAGCAGTAGTAGCGGGACGGGAAGGGACGAGCAGTACTTC.

The gene calls are TRBV11-2 and TRBJ1-2; unclear D gene. CDR3 size: 14 residues. V was clipped by 0 bases and J by 7 bases, with 12 bases between them. The V gene's germline CDR1 is SGHAT and CDR2 FQNNGV. DNA of the CDR3: TGTGCCAGCAGCTTAGATCTGAGTTTTGTTGGCTACACCTTC. Translating it yields CASSLDLSFVGYTF. Filled out from reference TRBV11-2 and TRBJ1-2, the complete variable domain reads EAGVAQSPRYKIIEKRQSVAFWCNPISGHATLYWYQQILGQGPKLLIQFQNNGVVDDSQLPKDRFSAERLKGVDSTLKIQPAKLEDSAVYLCASSLDLSFVGYTFGSGTRLTVV.

This clonotype was recorded a few times. The V call is TRBV6-2 or TRBV6-3, the J call TRBJ2-2; either TRBD1 or TRBD2 may fit D (5 bases each). The germline CDR1 and CDR2 sequences are MNHEY and SVGEGT. The V end lost 3 bases, the J end lost 3 bases, and 11 bases lay between the germline ends. The CDR3 is made up of 15 amino acids. In DNA, the CDR3 is TGTGCCAGCAGTTATGCTGGGGACCACACCGGGGAGCTGTTTTTT. As protein: CASSYAGDHTGELFF.

This clonotype was counted between two and nine times. The chain has TRBV6-6 and TRBJ1-1; weak D call: TRBD1 (5 bases). Per germline, CDR1 MNHNY and CDR2 SVGAGI (reference sequence). V shed 8 bases and J shed 0 bases, with 16 bases lying between them. The CDR3 is made up of 15 amino acids. The CDR3 is CASLDPFRVNTEAFF. The CDR3 bases are TGTGCCAGCTTAGATCCCTTCAGGGTGAACACTGAAGCTTTCTTT.

The gene calls are TRBV9 and TRBJ2-5, with no clear D. V lost 0 bases and J lost 3, with 12 bases in between. Germline values: CDR1 SGDLS, CDR2 YYNGEE. This CDR3 is built from 15 residues. The CDR3 bases are TGTGCCAGCAGCGTAGGCGCTAGGTTGAAAGAGACCCAGTACTTC. Translating gives CASSVGARLKETQYF.